These 8 T cell receptor beta chains were all obtained from the same sample, sequenced in a study of blood T cell repertoires in COVID-19 (dated by TCRdb to 2018 to 2020). Library method: the immunoSEQ multiplex PCR assay. TCRdb re-hosts the immuneACCESS table, in-frame sequences only. Its copies lack some clones; in the studies checked, an unresolved V gene accounts for under half of them, and the cause for the rest is not known. The sample table shows fewer than 250,000 clones, and 65% to 85% are seen once. In total, the top ten clones hold 5.5% of the sample. The sequencing input was peripheral blood. Receptor source: a human donor in a cohort sampled during active COVID-19.

J is TRBJ1-2 and V is TRBV30; D unclear. This CDR3 has 12 residues. CDR1 is GTSNPN and CDR2 is SVGIG in the germline V gene (reference sequence). Between the trimmed V and J ends, which lost 5 bases and 4 bases, there was a span of 11 bases. The CDR3 loop is CAWWRASYGYTF. The DNA of the CDR3 is TGTGCCTGGTGGAGGGCGTCCTATGGCTACACCTTC.

The chain is built from TRBV27 and TRBJ1-5, with 9 bases that match TRBD1. The ends lost 4 bases at V and 5 bases at J; junction bases unmatched: 6. CDR1 is MNHEY and CDR2 is SMNVEV in the germline V gene (reference sequence). The CDR3 has 15 residues. The CDR3 sequence: CASSSGTGTDQPQHF. The CDR3 coding sequence is TGTGCCAGCAGTTCCGGGACAGGGACAGATCAGCCCCAGCATTTT.

The chain links TRBV18 to TRBJ1-6; 10 bases are shared with TRBD1. Germline V gene data show CDR1 as KGHSH and CDR2 as LQKENI. Trimming at V came to 3 bases and at J to 1 base, leaving 6 bases not matched to a gene. The CDR3 is made up of 18 amino acids. The CDR3 DNA reads as TGTGCCAGCTCACCGACGGACAGGGGGGTTTCCTATAATTCACCCCTCCACTTT. It encodes CASSPTDRGVSYNSPLHF.

This rearrangement joins TRBV7-2 to TRBJ2-1; D perhaps matches TRBD2 (5 bases). Trimming pared 5 bases from V and 0 bases from J, leaving 11 bases between. The CDR3 extends over 15 amino acids. CDR1 is SGHTA and CDR2 is FQGNSA in the germline V gene. The CDR3 DNA sequence: TGTGCCAGCAGCCCCCACGGGGACTCCTACAATGAGCAGTTCTTC. As protein: CASSPHGDSYNEQFF.

The rearrangement joins TRBV27 to TRBJ2-3; no reliable D call. The ends were cut back, 5 bases at V and 2 bases at J, with 8 bases in the middle. The CDR3 sequence is 13 residues long. Germline CDR1 MNHEY, CDR2 SMNVEV (reference sequence). The CDR3 spells CASSIKLTDTQYF. The CDR3 DNA is TGTGCCAGCAGTATAAAACTCACAGATACGCAGTATTTT.

The chain joins TRBV6-1 to TRBJ1-2; D uncertain. Germline V gene lookup returns CDR1 MNHNS and CDR2 SASEGT. The CDR3 loop spans 14 amino acids. V shed 0 bases and J shed 8 bases, with 13 bases lying between them. CDR3 sequence (DNA): TGTGCCAGCAGTGAAGCCTCAGTCGTTTGGGGCTACACCTTC. This sequence encodes CASSEASVVWGYTF.

The V gene is TRBV3-1 (or the pseudogene TRBV3-2), the J gene TRBJ1-4, with D perhaps matching TRBD1 (6 bases). The CDR3 covers 16 residues. Trimming cost V 2 bases and J 2 bases, with 12 bases left between them. The V gene's germline CDR1 is LGHDT and CDR2 YNNKEL (reference sequence). The chain's CDR3 is CASSQHREGTNEKLFF. In DNA, the CDR3 is TGTGCCAGCAGCCAACACAGGGAGGGCACTAATGAAAAACTGTTTTTT.

The rearrangement uses TRBV15 and TRBJ1-6, with D possibly TRBD1 on 6 matching bases. The CDR3 spans 18 residues. Germline values: CDR1 LNHNV, CDR2 YYDKDF (reference sequence). Trimming removed 1 base at V and 1 base at J, with 14 bases between. The CDR3 DNA is TGTGCCACCAGCAGAGGATCCTGGGGGCAGTCCTATAATTCACCCCTCCACTTT. It yields the protein CATSRGSWGQSYNSPLHF.